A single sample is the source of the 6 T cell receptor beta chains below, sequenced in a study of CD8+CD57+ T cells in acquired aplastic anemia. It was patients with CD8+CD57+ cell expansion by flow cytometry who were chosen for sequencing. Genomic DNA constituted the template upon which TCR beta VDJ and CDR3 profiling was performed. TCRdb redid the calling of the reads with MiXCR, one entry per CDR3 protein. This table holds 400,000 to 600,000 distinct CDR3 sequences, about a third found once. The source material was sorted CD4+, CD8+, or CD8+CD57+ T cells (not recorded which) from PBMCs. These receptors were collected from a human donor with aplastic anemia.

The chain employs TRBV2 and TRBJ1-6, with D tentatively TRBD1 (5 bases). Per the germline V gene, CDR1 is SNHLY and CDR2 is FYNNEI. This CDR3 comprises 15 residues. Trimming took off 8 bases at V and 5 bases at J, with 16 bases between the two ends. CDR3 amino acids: CASSPRDGNNSPLHF. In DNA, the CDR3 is TGTGCCAGCTCACCCCGGGACGGAAATAATTCACCCCTCCACTTT.

This CDR3 is CASSPDMYNEQFF. Written as DNA, the CDR3 is TGTGCCAGCTCACCCGACATGTACAATGAGCAGTTCTTC. The chain couples TRBV18 to TRBJ2-1; the D is unclear. V lost 3 bases, J lost 4 bases, and 7 bases lay in between. CDR3 length equals 13 residues. Per the germline V gene, CDR1 is KGHSH and CDR2 is LQKENI.

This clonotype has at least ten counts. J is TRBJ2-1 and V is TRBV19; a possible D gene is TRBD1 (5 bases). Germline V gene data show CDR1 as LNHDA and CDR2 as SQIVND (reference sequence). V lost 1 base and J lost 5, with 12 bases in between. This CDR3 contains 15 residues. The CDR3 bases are TGTGCCAGTAGTATAGTCGGGTTAGGGGACAATGAGCAGTTCTTC. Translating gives CASSIVGLGDNEQFF.

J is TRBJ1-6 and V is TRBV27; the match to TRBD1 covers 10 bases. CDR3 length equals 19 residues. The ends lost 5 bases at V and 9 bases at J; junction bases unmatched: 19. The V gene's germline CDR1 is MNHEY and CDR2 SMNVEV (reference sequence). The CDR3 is CASSPYPNRQGAIGSPLHF. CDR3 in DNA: TGTGCCAGCAGTCCGTATCCCAATCGACAGGGGGCTATTGGTTCACCCCTCCACTTT.

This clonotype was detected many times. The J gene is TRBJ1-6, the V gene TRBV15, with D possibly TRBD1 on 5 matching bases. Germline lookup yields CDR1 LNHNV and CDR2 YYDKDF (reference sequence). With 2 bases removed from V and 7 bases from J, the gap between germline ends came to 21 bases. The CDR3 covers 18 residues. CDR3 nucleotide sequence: TGTGCCACCAGCAGAACCCCTCGGGGGACTGATAACAATTCACCCCTCCACTTT. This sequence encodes CATSRTPRGTDNNSPLHF.

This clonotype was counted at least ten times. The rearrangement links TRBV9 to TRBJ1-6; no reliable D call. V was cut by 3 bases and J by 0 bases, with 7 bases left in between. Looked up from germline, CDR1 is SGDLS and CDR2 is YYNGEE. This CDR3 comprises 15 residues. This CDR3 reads CASSGRSSYNSPLHF. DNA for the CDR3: TGTGCCAGCAGCGGCCGGAGCTCCTATAATTCACCCCTCCACTTT.